The T cell receptor (beta chain) described here comes from a study of T cell clonotyping in hematopoietic cell transplantation. Turning to the study itself: Recipient samples before transplant were obtained post-cytoreduction.

Clones were sequenced by immunoSEQ multiplex PCR, and TCRdb holds only the in-frame ones, with some missing. The sample records some 28,000 clones, more than 70% being singletons. Time point described: recipient sample about 28 days before transplant, after cytoreduction. The study, taken as a whole, reports: Without cell sorting, CD4 versus CD8 contributions remain unresolved. Graft donor and pretransplant recipient Inverse Simpson Index values predicted broader posttransplant TCR diversity.

This clone occurred a few times. No antigen is known for it. After removal of 4 bases from V and 2 bases from J, the junction contained 2 bases not matched to a gene. The V gene's germline CDR1 is PRHDT and CDR2 FYEKMQ (reference sequence). CDR3 length equals 13 residues. The sequence came from a man in his forties with acute myeloid leukemia. Some clones in this sample may be carry-over from other donors' samples. Here the sequenced sample was peripheral blood mononuclear cells, taken before stem cell transplant. V is TRBV13 and J is TRBJ2-7; 7 bases align to TRBD1. The CDR3 is CASSSTGAYEQYF. CDR3 in DNA: TGTGCCAGCAGCTCAACAGGGGCCTACGAGCAGTACTTC.